These 8 T cell receptor beta chains were sequenced from one sample in a study of T cell responses to AZD1222 COVID-19 vaccine. Method: immunoSEQ multiplex PCR; TCRdb's copy keeps in-frame clones and lacks some. The sample lists tens of thousands of clones; around 81% were seen once. This sample comprised peripheral blood, obtained 28 days after the second AZD1222 dose. The source is an adult who received the AZD1222 COVID-19 vaccine.

V and J are TRBV15 and TRBJ2-7, with 7 bases identical to TRBD1. J gave up 0 bases and V 1 base, and 0 bases lay outside the gene matches. This CDR3 comprises 14 residues. Germline V gene data show CDR1 as LNHNV and CDR2 as YYDKDF (reference sequence). CDR3 coding DNA: TGTGCCACCAGCAGAGGGGACAGCTCCTACGAGCAGTACTTC. It specifies CATSRGDSSYEQYF.

This clone is large in the sample. V is TRBV15 and J is TRBJ2-7; D gene uncertain. The CDR3 loop spans 12 amino acids. V dropped 1 base and J dropped 10 bases, with 11 bases sitting between them. Germline V gene lookup returns CDR1 LNHNV and CDR2 YYDKDF (reference sequence). CDR3 amino acids: CATSRGGVGQYF. The CDR3, as DNA: TGTGCCACCAGCAGAGGTGGGGTCGGACAGTACTTC.

The V gene is TRBV5-1, the J gene TRBJ2-1, with D maybe TRBD2 (6 bases). Between the trimmed V and J ends, which lost 4 bases and 0 bases, there was a span of 14 bases. The CDR3 contains 16 residues. Germline CDR1 and CDR2: SGHRS and YFSETQ. CDR3 amino acids: CASSLSPSASYNEQFF. The CDR3 bases are TGCGCCAGCAGCCTATCGCCTAGCGCCTCCTACAATGAGCAGTTCTTC.

This chain connects TRBV20-1 to TRBJ2-7; no definite D call. Germline V gene lookup returns CDR1 DFQATT and CDR2 SNEGSKA (reference sequence). CDR3 length: 11 amino acids. Trimming took 5 bases from V and 1 from J, leaving 6 bases between them. The CDR3 sequence is CSAPQSYEQYF. CDR3 in DNA: TGCAGTGCTCCGCAGTCCTACGAGCAGTACTTC.

The V and J genes are TRBV6-5 and TRBJ2-2; tentatively, D is TRBD1 (6 bases). The CDR3 covers 15 residues. V shed 0 bases and J shed 5 bases, with 10 bases lying between them. Germline V gives CDR1 MNHEY, CDR2 SVGAGI. CDR3 nucleotides: TGTGCCAGCAGTTACTCCAGGACAGTAACCGGGGAGCTGTTTTTT. This sequence encodes CASSYSRTVTGELFF.

The V gene is TRBV27, the J gene TRBJ2-5, with 8 bases identical to TRBD2. Germline values: CDR1 MNHEY, CDR2 SMNVEV (reference sequence). With V trimmed by 2 bases and J by 5 bases, 4 bases remained unmatched. This CDR3 comprises 14 residues. For the CDR3, the DNA is TGTGCCAGCAGTTTAACGCGGGAGGTGGAGACCCAGTACTTC. Translated: CASSLTREVETQYF.

In its sample, this clone was seen once. This chain uses TRBV4-1 with TRBJ2-2, with a tentative D call TRBD1 (6 bases). Germline V gene data show CDR1 as MGHRA and CDR2 as YSYEKL. The CDR3 length is 15 residues. V shed 4 bases and J shed 4 bases, with 13 bases lying between them. The CDR3 reads CASSPRGTTTGELFF. The DNA for the CDR3 is TGCGCCAGCAGCCCAAGGGGGACAACCACCGGGGAGCTGTTTTTT.

The V and J genes are TRBV3-1 (or the pseudogene TRBV3-2) and TRBJ2-3, with TRBD2 as a possible D gene (6 bases). Trimming stripped 2 bases from V and 4 bases from J, with 13 bases between. The CDR3 totals 15 residues. CDR1 and CDR2 (germline): LGHDT, YNNKEL (reference sequence). The CDR3 spells CASSQSRTNADTQYF. CDR3 sequence (DNA): TGTGCCAGCAGCCAAAGTAGGACTAACGCAGATACGCAGTATTTT.